One sample yielded the 20 T cell receptor beta chains listed below, sequenced in a study of blood T cell repertoires in COVID-19. TCRdb keeps only in-frame clones here, not all; method: immunoSEQ multiplex PCR. This table holds 65,000 to 70,000 clones, about 86% found once. Sequenced material: peripheral blood. Source of these receptors: a woman aged 55-75 years with acute or convalescent COVID-19.

The rearrangement joins TRBV9 to TRBJ1-4, with 7 bases that match TRBD1. The germline gives CDR1 SGDLS, CDR2 YYNGEE. The junction had 4 bases not matched to a gene; V was cut back by 0 bases and J by 5 bases. The CDR3 is 15 residues long. CDR3 in DNA: TGTGCCAGCAGCGTAGGAGGGGGCGTAAATGAAAAACTGTTTTTT. It codes for CASSVGGGVNEKLFF. Combining the CDR3 with reference TRBV9 and TRBJ1-4 gives the whole variable domain DSGVTQTPKHLITATGQRVTLRCSPRSGDLSVYWYQQSLDQGLQFLIQYYNGEERAKGNILERFSAQQFPDLHSELNLSSLELGDSALYFCASSVGGGVNEKLFFGSGTQLSVL.

The chain couples TRBV10-2 to TRBJ1-1, with D uncertain. CDR3 length: 14 amino acids. Trimming took 5 bases from V and 9 from J, leaving 19 bases between them. CDR1 and CDR2 (germline): WSHSY, SAAADI. Here the CDR3 DNA reads TGCGCCAGCAGTCCGGATGCGGACTTTTTTCAAGCTTTCTTT. It codes for CASSPDADFFQAFF.

The rearrangement uses TRBV19 and TRBJ2-2; 10 nucleotides line up with TRBD1. The ends lost 3 bases at V and 4 bases at J; junction bases unmatched: 5. The germline V gene encodes CDR1 LNHDA and CDR2 SQIVND (reference sequence). This CDR3 comprises 16 residues. The CDR3 DNA reads TGTGCCAGTAGTATTATGGGACAGGGGTTCACCGGGGAGCTGTTTTTT. Translated, it gives CASSIMGQGFTGELFF.

This clone was picked up one time. This rearrangement joins TRBV3-1 (or the pseudogene TRBV3-2) to TRBJ2-7, with TRBD1 identical over 8 bases. The ends lost 1 base at V and 0 bases at J; junction bases unmatched: 5. CDR3 size: 16 residues. Germline CDR1 is LGHDT and CDR2 is YNNKEL (reference sequence). The CDR3 sequence is CASSQGGTGRSYEQYF. CDR3 nucleotides: TGTGCCAGCAGCCAAGGAGGGACAGGCCGCTCCTACGAGCAGTACTTC.

This chain joins TRBV28 and TRBJ1-4; 10 nucleotides align to TRBD1. CDR3 length: 15 amino acids. The V gene end was trimmed by 4 bases and the J gene end by 5 bases; junction bases not matched to a gene: 4. Germline-derived CDR1 and CDR2 are MDHEN and SYDVKM. CDR3 sequence: CASSSGQGKNEKLFF. CDR3 bases: TGTGCCAGCAGTTCGGGACAGGGGAAGAATGAAAAACTGTTTTTT.

The J gene is TRBJ1-2, the V gene TRBV7-2, with D possibly TRBD1 on 5 matching bases. Trimming removed 1 base at V and 8 bases at J, with 17 bases between. This CDR3 region has 15 residues. Germline-derived CDR1 and CDR2 are SGHTA and FQGNSA. The CDR3 sequence is CASSLDRQGGGGYTF. The CDR3 DNA reads TGTGCCAGCAGCTTAGATAGGCAGGGAGGCGGCGGCTACACCTTC. The entire variable domain, with the rest obtained from reference TRBV7-2 and TRBJ1-2, is as follows: GAGVSQSPSNKVTEKGKDVELRCDPISGHTALYWYRQSLGQGLEFLIYFQGNSAPDKSGLPSDRFSAERTGGSVSTLTIQRTQQEDSAVYLCASSLDRQGGGGYTFGSGTRLTVV.

The chain recombines TRBV18 with TRBJ2-2; maybe TRBD1 (6 bases). The CDR3 runs 14 residues. The V gene lost 3 bases and the J gene lost 1 base, with 6 bases spanning the gap. Germline V CDR1 and CDR2: KGHSH, LQKENI. CDR3: CASSPGQNTGELFF. In DNA, the CDR3 is TGTGCCAGCTCACCGGGACAGAACACCGGGGAGCTGTTTTTT.

The chain couples TRBV12-3 or TRBV12-4 to TRBJ2-5; D is unresolved. The V gene lost 3 bases and the J gene lost 2 bases, with 4 bases spanning the gap. This CDR3 is 12 amino acids long. For the CDR3, the DNA is TGTGCCAGCAGTTTGCTACAAGAGACCCAGTACTTC. This encodes CASSLLQETQYF.

This chain joins TRBV6-2 or TRBV6-3 and TRBJ1-1, with D perhaps matching TRBD1 (6 bases). Trimming took off 5 bases at V and 4 bases at J, with 14 bases between the two ends. CDR3 length: 14 amino acids. Germline V gene data show CDR1 as MNHEY and CDR2 as SVGEGT. CDR3 amino acids: CASSRTAGGTEAFF. The DNA for the CDR3 is TGTGCCAGCAGTCGGACAGCGGGGGGCACTGAAGCTTTCTTT.

V and J are TRBV3-1 (or the pseudogene TRBV3-2) and TRBJ1-4; 9 bases map to TRBD1. In germline, CDR1 is LGHDT, CDR2 YNNKEL (reference sequence). V dropped 1 base and J dropped 10; count of bases not matched to a gene: 10. The CDR3 runs to 16 residues. The CDR3: CASSQASGTGIGKLFF. The CDR3 DNA reads TGTGCCAGCAGCCAAGCGTCCGGGACAGGGATCGGAAAACTGTTTTTT.

The chain is built from TRBV2 and TRBJ1-2, with TRBD1 identical over 7 bases. CDR1 is SNHLY and CDR2 is FYNNEI in the germline V gene. This CDR3 comprises 15 residues. Trimming took 7 bases from V and 0 from J; bases not matched to a gene: 8. DNA of the CDR3: TGTGCCAGCACGCGGGACAGCCAAGCTAACTATGGCTACACCTTC. Its translation: CASTRDSQANYGYTF. Drawing the rest from reference TRBV2 and TRBJ1-2, the complete variable domain is EPEVTQTPSHQVTQMGQEVILRCVPISNHLYFYWYRQILGQKVEFLVSFYNNEISEKSEIFDDQFSVERPDGSNFTLKIRSTKLEDSAMYFCASTRDSQANYGYTFGSGTRLTVV.

The chain combines TRBV12-5 with TRBJ1-5; 7 bases map to TRBD1. The CDR3 contains 15 residues. Germline-derived CDR1 and CDR2 are LGHNT and FRNRAP. The J segment lost 2 bases and the V segment lost 5 bases, leaving 6 bases of the junction unmatched. The CDR3 sequence: CASGRQGVGNQPQHF. In nucleotides, the CDR3 is TGTGCTAGTGGTCGACAGGGAGTGGGCAATCAGCCCCAGCATTTT.

The genes are TRBV28 and TRBJ1-2; D is possibly TRBD1 (6 bases). This CDR3 contains 18 residues. The V gene's germline CDR1 is MDHEN and CDR2 SYDVKM. Between the trimmed V and J ends, which lost 3 bases and 1 base, there was a span of 21 bases. CDR3 in amino acids: CASSLAYYRQALNYGYTF. The CDR3 DNA is TGTGCCAGCAGTTTGGCTTATTACCGACAGGCCCTTAACTATGGCTACACCTTC.

The chain employs TRBV20-1 and TRBJ1-4, with D maybe TRBD1 (5 bases). This CDR3 has 15 amino acids. The V gene lost 3 bases and the J gene lost 8 bases, with 19 bases spanning the gap. The germline V gene encodes CDR1 DFQATT and CDR2 SNEGSKA (reference sequence). The CDR3 sequence is CSASSGTRVEEKLFF. The CDR3 DNA reads TGCAGTGCTAGTTCTGGTACCAGGGTAGAGGAAAAACTGTTTTTT.

The genes are TRBV7-2 and TRBJ2-1, with 10 bases identical to TRBD2. The length of the CDR3 is 15 residues. V gave up 5 bases and J gave up 2 bases; unmatched junction bases: 3. Germline CDR1 is SGHTA and CDR2 is FQGNSA. The CDR3 protein is CASSASGSTYNEQFF. CDR3 DNA sequence: TGTGCCAGCAGCGCTAGCGGGAGTACCTACAATGAGCAGTTCTTC.

The chain recombines TRBV24-1 with TRBJ1-2; no clear D gene. The CDR3 contains 20 residues. Per the germline V gene, CDR1 is KGHDR and CDR2 is SFDVKD. V lost 2 bases and J lost 0, with 24 bases in between. This chain's CDR3 is CATSDSLANLDIPTNYGYTF. The CDR3 DNA sequence: TGTGCCACCAGTGATTCCTTGGCCAACCTCGATATCCCGACTAACTATGGCTACACCTTC.

The V gene is TRBV2, the J gene TRBJ2-5; perhaps TRBD2 as D (6 bases). Germline V gene lookup returns CDR1 SNHLY and CDR2 FYNNEI. This CDR3 comprises 13 residues. Trimming cost V 6 bases and J 5 bases, with 13 bases left between them. The CDR3 nucleotides read TGTGCCAGCAGCCTGGGAGGCGGCGAGACCCAGTACTTC. It encodes CASSLGGGETQYF. Based on the CDR3 plus reference TRBV2 and TRBJ2-5, the full variable domain is EPEVTQTPSHQVTQMGQEVILRCVPISNHLYFYWYRQILGQKVEFLVSFYNNEISEKSEIFDDQFSVERPDGSNFTLKIRSTKLEDSAMYFCASSLGGGETQYFGPGTRLLVL.

The chain joins TRBV18 to TRBJ1-6; D possibly corresponds to TRBD1 (6 bases). Germline V CDR1 and CDR2: KGHSH, LQKENI. This CDR3 has 14 residues. V lost 4 bases to trimming and J lost 7 bases, with 11 bases between them. The DNA for the CDR3 is TGTGCCAGCTCACTTAATACAGGGAATTCACCCCTCCACTTT. This encodes CASSLNTGNSPLHF.

The chain carries TRBV3-1 (or the pseudogene TRBV3-2) and TRBJ1-1, with 8 bases lining up with TRBD1. Trimming removed 1 base from V and 5 bases from J; junction bases left unmatched: 15. Per germline, CDR1 LGHDT and CDR2 YNNKEL (reference sequence). This CDR3 has 18 residues. The CDR3 DNA reads as TGTGCCAGCAGCCAAGGCCCCAACAACGCCAGGGGGCAAACTGAAGCTTTCTTT. Translation: CASSQGPNNARGQTEAFF.

The rearrangement uses TRBV3-1 (or the pseudogene TRBV3-2) and TRBJ2-5; D not certain. The CDR3 sequence is 14 residues long. Trimming pared 1 base from V and 5 bases from J, leaving 11 bases between. The germline V gene encodes CDR1 LGHDT and CDR2 YNNKEL (reference sequence). CDR3 amino acids: CASSQGWAYETQYF. The CDR3 DNA reads as TGTGCCAGCAGCCAAGGATGGGCTTACGAGACCCAGTACTTC.